The 29 T cell receptor beta chains presented below share a single source sample, sequenced in a study of preoperative IRX-2 immunotherapy in early breast cancer. As for treatment: preoperative locoregional IRX-2 cytokine immunotherapy. Libraries were prepared by immunoSEQ multiplex PCR; TCRdb keeps only in-frame clonotypes and omits some of them. The table has roughly 57,000 clones, roughly 94% seen once. The sample was taken from a patient treated with IRX-2 immunotherapy. These receptors were taken from a human donor with breast cancer.

V is TRBV7-9 and J is TRBJ2-7; the match to TRBD1 covers 10 bases. Germline V gene sequence: CDR1 SEHNR, CDR2 FQNEAQ (reference sequence). The CDR3 extends over 16 amino acids. Trimming at V came to 5 bases and at J to 2 bases, leaving 9 bases not matched to a gene. The CDR3 nucleotides are TGTGCCAGCAGCCGAGTTCCGGGACAGGGGACCTACGAGCAGTACTTC. Amino acid sequence: CASSRVPGQGTYEQYF.

The chain carries TRBV4-2 and TRBJ2-7; the D gene is possibly TRBD2 (6 bases). This CDR3 region has 18 residues. The germline CDR1 and CDR2 sequences are LGHNA and YNFKEQ. Between the trimmed V and J ends, which lost 0 bases and 0 bases, there was a span of 18 bases. The CDR3 region is CASSQDWVVAASSYEQYF. CDR3 nucleotides: TGTGCCAGCAGCCAAGATTGGGTGGTAGCGGCCAGCTCCTACGAGCAGTACTTC.

The chain has TRBV5-4 and TRBJ1-4; TRBD1 matches 8 bases. Germline V CDR1 and CDR2: SGHNT, YYREEE (reference sequence). The CDR3 is made up of 15 amino acids. The V segment lost 2 bases and the J segment 7 bases; nucleotides outside the gene matches: 7. The CDR3 sequence: CASSFTGTGGEKLFF. The CDR3 nucleotides read TGTGCCAGCAGCTTCACCGGGACAGGAGGTGAAAAACTGTTTTTT.

The chain recombines TRBV7-2 with TRBJ2-1; 15 positions agree with TRBD2. The V gene's germline CDR1 is SGHTA and CDR2 FQGNSA. The CDR3 runs 16 residues. V lost 1 base and J lost 11; bases outside the gene matches: 6. CDR3: CASSLVRTSGGDKQFF. DNA of the CDR3: TGTGCCAGCAGCTTAGTCCGGACTAGCGGGGGGGATAAGCAGTTCTTC.

The chain is built from TRBV28 and TRBJ2-4; 8 bases agree with TRBD2. Germline CDR1 reads MDHEN; CDR2 reads SYDVKM. Trimming at V came to 4 bases and at J to 3 bases, leaving 11 bases not matched to a gene. The CDR3 runs 17 residues. As DNA, the CDR3 is TGTGCCAGCAGTTCCCCCCCCCTTACTAGCGGCAAAAACATTCAGTACTTC. Translation gives CASSSPPLTSGKNIQYF.

V gene TRBV6-6 combines with J gene TRBJ2-6; TRBD1 is a possible D gene (5 bases). Germline-derived CDR1 and CDR2 are MNHNY and SVGAGI (reference sequence). This CDR3 spans 14 amino acids. V shed 6 bases and J shed 2 bases, with 8 bases lying between them. This CDR3 is CASRPTAGANVLTF. The CDR3 DNA is TGTGCCAGCAGACCGACAGCTGGGGCCAACGTCCTGACTTTC.

The chain combines TRBV7-9 with TRBJ1-3; no clear D. This CDR3 is 16 amino acids long. V gave up 5 bases and J gave up 0 bases, with 14 bases separating them. Germline V lookup: CDR1 SEHNR, CDR2 FQNEAQ (reference sequence). The CDR3 loop is CASSTRSPGSGNTIYF. CDR3 sequence (DNA): TGTGCCAGCAGCACCCGCAGCCCCGGCTCTGGAAACACCATATATTTT.

The chain links TRBV4-3 to TRBJ1-2; D not certain. The germline V and J ends were trimmed by 11 bases and 2 bases, with 15 bases remaining between them. CDR1 LGHNA and CDR2 YSLEER come from the germline V gene. CDR3 length: 13 amino acids. CDR3 loop: CASSPVSNYGYTF. CDR3 nucleotide sequence: TGCGCCTCCTCACCGGTGTCGAACTATGGCTACACCTTC.

This clone was found once. The genes are TRBV11-2 and TRBJ2-5; TRBD2 agrees at 9 bases. Germline lookup yields CDR1 SGHAT and CDR2 FQNNGV. V was clipped by 4 bases and J by 1 base; unmatched bases: 7. The CDR3 extends over 16 amino acids. CDR3 in DNA: TGTGCCAGCAGCTCCCGCGGAGCGGGGGGCCAAGAGACCCAGTACTTC. This gives the protein CASSSRGAGGQETQYF.

The genes are TRBV7-8 and TRBJ2-7; the match to TRBD1 covers 7 bases. The J segment lost 6 bases and the V segment lost 1 base, leaving 9 bases of the junction unmatched. Germline-derived CDR1 and CDR2 are SGHVS and FQNEAQ. CDR3 length: 15 residues. CDR3: CASSLVIGGMAEQYF. Written as DNA, the CDR3 is TGTGCCAGCAGCTTAGTTATAGGGGGCATGGCCGAGCAGTACTTC.

The chain couples TRBV5-1 to TRBJ1-1, with 8 bases aligning to TRBD1. In germline, CDR1 is SGHRS, CDR2 YFSETQ. With V trimmed by 4 bases and J by 4 bases, 3 bases remained unmatched. This CDR3 has 13 residues. CDR3 bases: TGCGCCAGCAGCCACAGGGGGGGCACTGAAGCTTTCTTT. Residues: CASSHRGGTEAFF.

CDR3 protein: CASSTGQGSNEKLFF. The CDR3 region has the DNA TGTGCCAGCAGCACCGGACAGGGCTCTAATGAAAAACTGTTTTTT. The chain carries TRBV7-6 and TRBJ1-4; TRBD1 matches at 8 bases. J gave up 3 bases and V 5 bases, and 5 bases lay outside the gene matches. This CDR3 spans 15 amino acids. The germline V gene has CDR1 SGHVS and CDR2 FNYEAQ.

The chain uses TRBV11-1 and TRBJ2-3, with 12 nucleotides matching TRBD2. This CDR3 spans 16 amino acids. V was pared by 3 bases and J by 4 bases, with 5 bases of the junction left unmatched. Germline V gives CDR1 SGHAT, CDR2 FQDESV (reference sequence). CDR3 in amino acids: CASSFRLAGVPDTQYF. The CDR3 DNA follows: TGTGCCAGCAGCTTCCGACTAGCGGGAGTCCCAGATACGCAGTATTTT.

CDR3: CASSSGLVGADTQYF. DNA of the CDR3: TGTGCCAGCAGCTCGGGACTAGTTGGGGCAGATACGCAGTATTTT. This sequence joins TRBV7-3 and TRBJ2-3; the match to TRBD2 covers 8 bases. V trimming: 4 bases; J trimming: 4 bases; junction bases outside the gene matches: 7. Germline assignment: CDR1 SGHTA and CDR2 FQGTGA. The CDR3 is 15 amino acids. The variable domain in full, with the rest retrieved from reference TRBV7-3 and TRBJ2-3, is GAGVSQTPSNKVTEKGKYVELRCDPISGHTALYWYRQSLGQGPEFLIYFQGTGAADDSGLPNDRFFAVRPEGSVSTLKIQRTERGDSAVYLCASSSGLVGADTQYFGPGTRLTVL.

The chain is built from TRBV7-3 and TRBJ2-6; D unclear. Trimming removed 3 bases from V and 0 bases from J, with 9 bases in between. The CDR3 consists of 16 residues. Germline V gene sequence: CDR1 SGHTA, CDR2 FQGTGA. The CDR3 coding sequence is TGTGCCAGCAGCTTCGGTCTTATCTCTGGGGCCAACGTCCTGACTTTC. Residues: CASSFGLISGANVLTF.

This chain links TRBV13 with TRBJ2-7, with 8 bases lining up with TRBD2. This CDR3 spans 14 amino acids. Trimming took 10 bases from V and 2 from J; bases not matched to a gene: 10. Germline V lookup: CDR1 PRHDT, CDR2 FYEKMQ (reference sequence). DNA for the CDR3: TGTGCCACCCTTCCTAGCGGGCGTCCCTACGAGCAGTACTTC. Amino acid sequence: CATLPSGRPYEQYF. The full variable domain, its missing parts supplied by reference TRBV13 and TRBJ2-7, is AAGVIQSPRHLIKEKRETATLKCYPIPRHDTVYWYQQGPGQDPQFLISFYEKMQSDKGSIPDRFSAQQFSDYHSELNMSSLELGDSALYFCATLPSGRPYEQYFGPGTRLTVT.

This chain uses TRBV5-1 with TRBJ2-7; 8 bases line up with TRBD2. The V and J ends lost 0 bases and 7 bases, in that order; junction bases with no gene match: 9. Germline CDR1 SGHRS, CDR2 YFSETQ. This CDR3 spans 15 amino acids. CDR3 sequence (DNA): TGCGCCAGCAGCTTGGTCGGTAGCGGGATGGGTGAGCAGTACTTC. The encoded protein is CASSLVGSGMGEQYF. The entire variable domain, with the rest obtained from reference TRBV5-1 and TRBJ2-7, is as follows: KAGVTQTPRYLIKTRGQQVTLSCSPISGHRSVSWYQQTPGQGLQFLFEYFSETQRNKGNFPGRFSGRQFSNSRSEMNVSTLELGDSALYLCASSLVGSGMGEQYFGPGTRLTVT.

CDR3: CAIMVGDGYTF. CDR3 in DNA: TGTGCCATCATGGTAGGGGATGGCTACACCTTC. The chain carries TRBV19 and TRBJ1-2, with D perhaps matching TRBD1 (5 bases). CDR1 LNHDA and CDR2 SQIVND come from the germline V gene (reference sequence). This CDR3 is built from 11 residues. V was trimmed by 10 bases and J by 6 bases, leaving 12 bases between them. Complete variable domain (other parts from reference TRBV19 and TRBJ1-2): DGGITQSPKYLFRKEGQNVTLSCEQNLNHDAMYWYRQDPGQGLRLIYYSQIVNDFQKGDIAEGYSVSREKKESFPLTVTSAQKNPTAFYLCAIMVGDGYTFGSGTRLTVV.

The chain combines TRBV5-4 with TRBJ2-7; maybe TRBD2 (5 bases). Germline V gene data show CDR1 as SGHNT and CDR2 as YYREEE (reference sequence). The CDR3 extends over 15 amino acids. V was trimmed by 5 bases and J by 2 bases, leaving 17 bases between them. The chain's CDR3 is CASRPGGPKTYEQYF. The CDR3 bases are TGTGCCAGCAGACCGGGCGGGCCGAAGACCTACGAGCAGTACTTC.

The chain's CDR3 is CASSAPGLAHPSSYNEQFF. CDR3 nucleotide sequence: TGTGCCAGCAGCGCTCCGGGACTAGCGCACCCGAGCTCCTACAATGAGCAGTTCTTC. This chain connects TRBV9 to TRBJ2-1; 10 nucleotides agree with TRBD2. The CDR3 loop spans 19 amino acids. The ends lost 3 bases at V and 0 bases at J; junction bases unmatched: 12. Germline values: CDR1 SGDLS, CDR2 YYNGEE. Full variable domain (outside the CDR3, taken from reference TRBV9 and TRBJ2-1): DSGVTQTPKHLITATGQRVTLRCSPRSGDLSVYWYQQSLDQGLQFLIQYYNGEERAKGNILERFSAQQFPDLHSELNLSSLELGDSALYFCASSAPGLAHPSSYNEQFFGPGTRLTVL.

The rearrangement joins TRBV2 to TRBJ1-4, with a weak D call TRBD1 (5 bases). V was clipped by 6 bases and J by 3 bases, with 17 bases between them. CDR1 and CDR2 (germline): SNHLY, FYNNEI. The CDR3 sequence is 16 residues long. The CDR3 DNA reads as TGTGCCAGCAGCGCATTTTGGGGCAGCTCTAATGAAAAACTGTTTTTT. The encoded protein is CASSAFWGSSNEKLFF.

This chain uses TRBV19 with TRBJ2-7; maybe TRBD2 (5 bases). Trimming shortened V by 5 bases and J by 7 bases, and 18 bases separated the two germline ends. The CDR3 runs 14 residues. Germline V gene sequence: CDR1 LNHDA, CDR2 SQIVND (reference sequence). The DNA for the CDR3 is TGTGCCAGTAGTCGACTATACGGGCATAGTGAGCAGTACTTC. As protein: CASSRLYGHSEQYF.

V usage is TRBV18 and J usage is TRBJ2-5; D is uncertain. The CDR3 sequence is 11 residues long. The V gene lost 4 bases and the J gene lost 3 bases, with 3 bases spanning the gap. CDR1 is KGHSH and CDR2 is LQKENI in the germline V gene. CDR3 sequence reads: CASSQKETQYF. CDR3 nucleotide sequence: TGTGCCAGCTCACAAAAAGAGACCCAGTACTTC.

The chain links TRBV5-1 to TRBJ2-5; 7 bases match TRBD1. This CDR3 spans 15 amino acids. Trimming cost V 1 base and J 3 bases; bases outside gene matches: 6. Germline values: CDR1 SGHRS, CDR2 YFSETQ. CDR3 DNA sequence: TGCGCCAGCAGCTTGAGACAGGGATTAAAAGAGACCCAGTACTTC. It specifies CASSLRQGLKETQYF.

The chain joins TRBV29-1 to TRBJ2-1, with 7 bases that match TRBD1. The germline V gene has CDR1 SQVTM and CDR2 ANQGSEA. The CDR3 is 12 residues long. V dropped 8 bases and J dropped 1; count of bases not matched to a gene: 2. CDR3 sequence (DNA): TGCAGCCAGGGACAGTCCTACAATGAGCAGTTCTTC. Translating gives CSQGQSYNEQFF.

This chain connects TRBV6-1 to TRBJ2-7; D tentatively fits TRBD1 or TRBD2 (6 bases each). V lost 7 bases to trimming and J lost 3 bases, with 13 bases between them. Germline-derived CDR1 and CDR2 are MNHNS and SASEGT. The CDR3 contains 13 residues. In nucleotides, the CDR3 is TGTGCCAGCACTTGGGGGGCCCTCTACGAGCAGTACTTC. As protein: CASTWGALYEQYF.

DNA of the CDR3: TGTGCCAGCAGCTTAGGAAGGGGAGGGAATTCACCCCTCCACTTT. Translated, it gives CASSLGRGGNSPLHF. J is TRBJ1-6 and V is TRBV7-9; perhaps TRBD1 as D (5 bases). The CDR3 runs 15 residues. Germline CDR1 and CDR2: SEHNR and FQNEAQ (reference sequence). V gave up 1 base and J gave up 7 bases, with 11 bases separating them. Combining the CDR3 with reference TRBV7-9 and TRBJ1-6 gives the whole variable domain DTGVSQNPRHKITKRGQNVTFRCDPISEHNRLYWYRQTLGQGPEFLTYFQNEAQLEKSRLLSDRFSAERPKGSFSTLEIQRTEQGDSAMYLCASSLGRGGNSPLHFGNGTRLTVT.

V usage is TRBV5-6 and J usage is TRBJ1-2; a possible D gene is TRBD1 (5 bases). V dropped 5 bases and J dropped 4 bases, with 18 bases sitting between them. Germline loops: CDR1 SGHDT, CDR2 YYEEEE. This CDR3 has 15 amino acids. CDR3 sequence: CASSGRGRIIYGYTF. The CDR3 DNA sequence: TGTGCCAGCAGTGGAAGGGGACGGATAATCTATGGCTACACCTTC.

The V and J genes are TRBV20-1 and TRBJ2-3, with D maybe TRBD2 (5 bases). This CDR3 region has 11 residues. Trimming left V 3 bases short and J 8 bases short, with 9 bases between. CDR1 and CDR2 from the germline V gene are DFQATT and SNEGSKA (reference sequence). DNA of the CDR3: TGCAGTGCTAGCGGGGTCGGTACGCAGTATTTT. It encodes CSASGVGTQYF.